This is a list of T cell receptor beta chains from one sample in a study of early T cells in non-severe SARS-CoV-2 infection. A single record per CDR3 protein comes from TCRdb applying MiXCR to the 5' RACE reads. Of 50,000 to 65,000 distinct CDR3 sequences in the sample, about 12% were seen once. The sequenced material came from whole blood. The receptors originated from an adult who was a healthcare worker with PCR-confirmed SARS-CoV-2 infection or an uninfected control (not recorded which). Both conserved end residues are part of each CDR3. D genes are given only for firm matches. Clone size, where shown, is once, few, many, or a class for clones that have expanded.

d_call: NA
clone_size: few
v_call: TRBV11-3
j_call: TRBJ2-3
cdr3_aa: CASSFRGGYTDTQYF
cdr3_nt: TGTGCCAGCAGCTTCAGGGGGGGGTACACAGATACGCAGTATTTT

d_call: NA
clone_size: NA
v_call: TRBV2
j_call: TRBJ2-3
cdr3_aa: CASRGKVPDTQYF
cdr3_nt: TGTGCCAGCAGGGGGAAGGTTCCAGATACGCAGTATTTT

d_call: TRBD1
clone_size: NA
v_call: TRBV19
j_call: TRBJ2-1
cdr3_aa: CASSIPRTGLNEQFF
cdr3_nt: TGTGCCAGTAGTATACCCCGGACAGGGTTGAATGAGCAGTTCTTC

d_call: NA
clone_size: few
v_call: TRBV4-1
j_call: TRBJ2-1
cdr3_aa: CASSQAGVNEQFF
cdr3_nt: TGCGCCAGCAGCCAAGCAGGGGTGAATGAGCAGTTCTTC

d_call: NA
clone_size: few
v_call: TRBV6-1
j_call: TRBJ1-2
cdr3_aa: CASRRTENYGYTF
cdr3_nt: TGTGCCAGCAGACGGACAGAAAACTATGGCTACACCTTC

d_call: NA
clone_size: NA
v_call: TRBV29-1
j_call: TRBJ2-7
cdr3_aa: CSVPHGLFQYF
cdr3_nt: TGCAGCGTTCCACACGGACTGTTCCAGTACTTC

d_call: NA
clone_size: few
v_call: TRBV7-2
j_call: TRBJ2-7
cdr3_aa: CASSLGSGYEQYF
cdr3_nt: TGTGCCAGCAGCTTGGGATCTGGGTACGAGCAGTACTTC

d_call: NA
clone_size: NA
v_call: TRBV7-9
j_call: TRBJ1-1
cdr3_aa: CASSPLYSEAFF
cdr3_nt: TGTGCCAGCAGCCCCTTGTATTCTGAAGCTTTCTTT

d_call: NA
clone_size: few
v_call: TRBV27
j_call: TRBJ1-4
cdr3_aa: CASSSRQANEKLFF
cdr3_nt: TGTGCCAGCAGTTCACGGCAGGCAAATGAAAAACTGTTTTTT

d_call: NA
clone_size: many
v_call: TRBV11-2
j_call: TRBJ1-4
cdr3_aa: CASSLKDGNEKLFF
cdr3_nt: TGTGCCAGCAGCTTAAAGGACGGTAATGAAAAACTGTTTTTT

d_call: TRBD2
clone_size: NA
v_call: TRBV20-1
j_call: TRBJ2-1
cdr3_aa: CSAKPTSGAYNEQFF
cdr3_nt: TGCAGTGCTAAGCCCACTAGCGGGGCCTACAATGAGCAGTTCTTC

d_call: TRBD1
clone_size: NA
v_call: TRBV29-1
j_call: TRBJ2-3
cdr3_aa: CSVTGTGGVSNTQYF
cdr3_nt: TGCAGCGTTACCGGGACAGGGGGTGTTTCGAATACGCAGTATTTT

d_call: TRBD1
clone_size: many
v_call: TRBV6-2/TRBV6-3
j_call: TRBJ1-2
cdr3_aa: CASSSVTGTGTFLANYGYTF
cdr3_nt: TGTGCCAGCAGTTCCGTTACCGGGACAGGAACTTTCCTAGCTAACTATGGCTACACCTTC

d_call: NA
clone_size: NA
v_call: TRBV10-2
j_call: TRBJ2-7
cdr3_aa: CASRQGPYEQYF
cdr3_nt: TGCGCCAGCAGACAGGGCCCCTACGAGCAGTACTTC

d_call: NA
clone_size: NA
v_call: TRBV5-6
j_call: TRBJ1-1
cdr3_aa: CASSLVRGRTEAFF
cdr3_nt: TGTGCCAGCAGCTTGGTACGCGGACGCACTGAAGCTTTCTTT

d_call: NA
clone_size: NA
v_call: TRBV7-9
j_call: TRBJ2-2
cdr3_aa: CANPGGPANTGELFF
cdr3_nt: TGTGCCAACCCCGGGGGGCCCGCGAACACCGGGGAGCTGTTTTTT

d_call: NA
clone_size: few
v_call: TRBV5-1
j_call: TRBJ2-7
cdr3_aa: CASSLFIASSSYEQYF
cdr3_nt: TGCGCCAGCAGCTTGTTTATTGCCTCTAGCTCCTACGAGCAGTACTTC

d_call: TRBD2
clone_size: many
v_call: TRBV7-8
j_call: TRBJ2-5
cdr3_aa: CASSSYSSGEETQYF
cdr3_nt: TGTGCCAGCAGCTCCTACTCTAGCGGGGAGGAGACCCAGTACTTC

d_call: TRBD1
clone_size: many
v_call: TRBV29-1
j_call: TRBJ2-7
cdr3_aa: CSVEWRTGDGQYF
cdr3_nt: TGCAGCGTTGAATGGAGGACAGGGGACGGGCAGTACTTC

d_call: NA
clone_size: few
v_call: TRBV6-1
j_call: TRBJ1-6
cdr3_aa: CASSAGAVYNSPLHF
cdr3_nt: TGTGCCAGCAGTGCAGGGGCCGTTTATAATTCACCCCTCCACTTT

d_call: NA
clone_size: many
v_call: TRBV6-2/TRBV6-3
j_call: TRBJ1-6
cdr3_aa: CASSLRTVYNSPLHF
cdr3_nt: TGTGCCAGCAGCCTGCGGACAGTATATAATTCACCCCTCCACTTT

d_call: TRBD2
clone_size: many
v_call: TRBV7-8
j_call: TRBJ2-2
cdr3_aa: CASSQPGGSEKNTGELFF
cdr3_nt: TGTGCCAGCAGCCAGCCCGGGGGGTCCGAAAAGAACACCGGGGAGCTGTTTTTT

d_call: NA
clone_size: few
v_call: TRBV5-1
j_call: TRBJ2-1
cdr3_aa: CASSLGDSRNEQFF
cdr3_nt: TGCGCCAGCAGCTTGGGAGATAGTCGGAATGAGCAGTTCTTC

d_call: NA
clone_size: few
v_call: TRBV6-6
j_call: TRBJ2-3
cdr3_aa: CASRGTSSEGTDTQYF
cdr3_nt: TGTGCCAGCAGAGGGACATCCTCGGAGGGCACAGATACGCAGTATTTT

d_call: NA
clone_size: many
v_call: TRBV27
j_call: TRBJ2-7
cdr3_aa: CASSLTGSYEQYF
cdr3_nt: TGTGCCAGCAGTCTCACAGGGTCCTACGAGCAGTACTTC

d_call: TRBD1
clone_size: NA
v_call: TRBV10-1
j_call: TRBJ1-1
cdr3_aa: CASRPGTGAEAFF
cdr3_nt: TGCGCCAGCAGACCCGGGACAGGCGCTGAAGCTTTCTTT

d_call: NA
clone_size: many
v_call: TRBV7-8
j_call: TRBJ2-7
cdr3_aa: CASSLNPSPYEQYF
cdr3_nt: TGTGCCAGCAGCTTAAATCCATCCCCTTACGAGCAGTACTTC

d_call: TRBD1
clone_size: few
v_call: TRBV12-5
j_call: TRBJ2-7
cdr3_aa: CASGLGPGTGSDEQYF
cdr3_nt: TGTGCTAGTGGTTTGGGACCCGGGACAGGATCAGACGAGCAGTACTTC

d_call: TRBD1
clone_size: few
v_call: TRBV6-2/TRBV6-3
j_call: TRBJ1-5
cdr3_aa: CASFTGVSNQPQHF
cdr3_nt: TGTGCCAGCTTTACAGGGGTTAGCAATCAGCCCCAGCATTTT

d_call: NA
clone_size: few
v_call: TRBV11-2
j_call: TRBJ1-1
cdr3_aa: CASSLYSNTEAFF
cdr3_nt: TGTGCCAGCAGCTTATACAGCAACACTGAAGCTTTCTTT

d_call: NA
clone_size: few
v_call: TRBV2
j_call: TRBJ1-4
cdr3_aa: CASSESQRNEKLFF
cdr3_nt: TGTGCCAGCAGTGAATCACAGCGTAATGAAAAACTGTTTTTT

d_call: NA
clone_size: NA
v_call: TRBV3-1
j_call: TRBJ1-1
cdr3_aa: CASSQGRENTEAFF
cdr3_nt: TGTGCCAGCAGCCAAGGGAGGGAGAACACTGAAGCTTTCTTT

d_call: NA
clone_size: many
v_call: TRBV6-2/TRBV6-3
j_call: TRBJ1-1
cdr3_aa: CASSQGYQTGEAFF
cdr3_nt: TGTGCCAGCAGTCAAGGGTATCAAACAGGTGAAGCTTTCTTT

d_call: TRBD1
clone_size: NA
v_call: TRBV5-1
j_call: TRBJ1-2
cdr3_aa: CASSYRQGANGYTF
cdr3_nt: TGCGCCAGCAGCTACAGACAGGGGGCCAATGGCTACACCTTC

d_call: NA
clone_size: NA
v_call: TRBV7-9
j_call: TRBJ2-5
cdr3_aa: CASSSGRKGETQYF
cdr3_nt: TGTGCCAGCAGCTCCGGGCGTAAGGGTGAGACCCAGTACTTC

d_call: TRBD1
clone_size: NA
v_call: TRBV5-1
j_call: TRBJ1-4
cdr3_aa: CASSTGQGAATNEKLFF
cdr3_nt: TGCGCCAGCAGCACCGGACAGGGGGCCGCAACTAATGAAAAACTGTTTTTT

d_call: NA
clone_size: NA
v_call: TRBV2
j_call: TRBJ2-7
cdr3_aa: CATQGSNYEQYF
cdr3_nt: TGTGCCACCCAGGGGTCTAACTACGAGCAGTACTTC

d_call: NA
clone_size: few
v_call: TRBV4-2
j_call: TRBJ1-5
cdr3_aa: CASSLQAGSNQPQHF
cdr3_nt: TGTGCCAGCAGCCTACAGGCTGGGAGCAATCAGCCCCAGCATTTT

d_call: TRBD1
clone_size: many
v_call: TRBV30
j_call: TRBJ2-7
cdr3_aa: CACNRDRAYEQYF
cdr3_nt: TGTGCCTGTAACCGGGACAGGGCCTACGAGCAGTACTTC

d_call: NA
clone_size: many
v_call: TRBV19
j_call: TRBJ1-5
cdr3_aa: CASSHRDIIQPQHF
cdr3_nt: TGTGCCAGTAGCCACCGGGACATTATTCAGCCCCAGCATTTT

d_call: NA
clone_size: NA
v_call: TRBV13
j_call: TRBJ2-5
cdr3_aa: CASSSPGGRETQYF
cdr3_nt: TGTGCCAGCAGCTCCCCCGGAGGTCGGGAGACCCAGTACTTC

d_call: NA
clone_size: few
v_call: TRBV7-2
j_call: TRBJ2-7
cdr3_aa: CASSTLGGEFYEQYF
cdr3_nt: TGTGCCAGCAGCACCCTCGGAGGAGAATTCTACGAGCAGTACTTC

d_call: TRBD1
clone_size: NA
v_call: TRBV12-3/TRBV12-4
j_call: TRBJ1-3
cdr3_aa: CASSPTWDRGFSASGNTIYF
cdr3_nt: TGTGCCAGCAGCCCTACCTGGGACAGGGGATTTAGTGCCTCTGGAAACACCATATATTTT

d_call: TRBD1
clone_size: NA
v_call: TRBV5-1
j_call: TRBJ1-4
cdr3_aa: CASSPVQGANEKLFF
cdr3_nt: TGCGCCAGCAGCCCTGTACAGGGGGCTAATGAAAAACTGTTTTTT